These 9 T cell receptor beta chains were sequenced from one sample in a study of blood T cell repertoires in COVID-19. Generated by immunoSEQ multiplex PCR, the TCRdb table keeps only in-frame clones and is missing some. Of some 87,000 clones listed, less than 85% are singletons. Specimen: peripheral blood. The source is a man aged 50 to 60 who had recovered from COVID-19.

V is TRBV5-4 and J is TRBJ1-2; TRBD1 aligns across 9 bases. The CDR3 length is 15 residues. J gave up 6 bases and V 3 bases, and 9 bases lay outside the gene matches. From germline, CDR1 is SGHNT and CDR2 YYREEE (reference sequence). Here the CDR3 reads CASSSRAGTGHGYTF. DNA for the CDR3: TGTGCCAGCAGCTCCCGAGCCGGGACAGGGCATGGCTACACCTTC.

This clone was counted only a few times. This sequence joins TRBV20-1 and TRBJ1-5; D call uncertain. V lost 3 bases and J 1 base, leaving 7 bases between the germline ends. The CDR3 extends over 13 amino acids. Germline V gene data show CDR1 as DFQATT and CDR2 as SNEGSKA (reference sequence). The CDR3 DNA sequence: TGCAGTGCTAGTCCCGGGAGCAATCAGCCCCAGCATTTT. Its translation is CSASPGSNQPQHF.

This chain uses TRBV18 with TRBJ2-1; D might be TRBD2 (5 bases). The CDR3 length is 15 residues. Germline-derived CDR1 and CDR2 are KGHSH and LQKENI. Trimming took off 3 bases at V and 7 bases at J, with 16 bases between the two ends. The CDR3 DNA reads TGTGCCAGCTCACCGAGGGTCTCCGGTGCAAATGAGCAGTTCTTC. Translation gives CASSPRVSGANEQFF.

The CDR3 sequence is CASSIDTKRVGEQYF. In DNA form, the CDR3 reads TGTGCCAGTAGTATAGACACAAAACGGGTCGGCGAGCAGTACTTC. This chain links TRBV19 with TRBJ2-7; no reliable D call. V was shortened by 0 bases and J by 6 bases, with 15 bases between the two germline ends. The length of the CDR3 is 15 residues. Germline CDR1 reads LNHDA; CDR2 reads SQIVND (reference sequence).

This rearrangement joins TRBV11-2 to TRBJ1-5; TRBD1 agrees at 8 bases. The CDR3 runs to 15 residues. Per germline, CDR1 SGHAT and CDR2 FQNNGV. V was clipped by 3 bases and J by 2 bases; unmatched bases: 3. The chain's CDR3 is CASSLGQVGNQPQHF. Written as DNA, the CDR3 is TGTGCCAGCAGCTTGGGACAGGTGGGCAATCAGCCCCAGCATTTT.

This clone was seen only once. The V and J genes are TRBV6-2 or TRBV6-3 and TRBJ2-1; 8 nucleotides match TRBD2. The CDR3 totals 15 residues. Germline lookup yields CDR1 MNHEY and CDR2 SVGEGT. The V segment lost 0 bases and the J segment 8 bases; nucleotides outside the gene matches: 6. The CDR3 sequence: CASSYSSGSTDEQFF. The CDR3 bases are TGTGCCAGCAGTTACTCGAGCGGGAGTACGGATGAGCAGTTCTTC.

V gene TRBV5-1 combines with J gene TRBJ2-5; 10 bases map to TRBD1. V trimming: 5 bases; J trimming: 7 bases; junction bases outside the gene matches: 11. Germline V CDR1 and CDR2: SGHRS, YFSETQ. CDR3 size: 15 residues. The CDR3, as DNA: TGCGCCAGCAGAGGGCCGCGACAGGGGGCAGGGACCCAGTACTTC. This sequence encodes CASRGPRQGAGTQYF.

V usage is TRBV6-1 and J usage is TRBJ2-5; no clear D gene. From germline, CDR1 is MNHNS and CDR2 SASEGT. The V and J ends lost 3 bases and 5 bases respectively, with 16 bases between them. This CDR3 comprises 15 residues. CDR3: CASSDGGRSKETQYF. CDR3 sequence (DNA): TGTGCCAGCAGTGACGGCGGCCGGAGTAAGGAGACCCAGTACTTC.

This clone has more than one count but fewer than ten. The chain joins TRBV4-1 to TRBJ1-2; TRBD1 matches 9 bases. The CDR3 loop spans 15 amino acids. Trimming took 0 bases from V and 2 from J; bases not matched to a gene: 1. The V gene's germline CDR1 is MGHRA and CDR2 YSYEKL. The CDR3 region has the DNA TGCGCCAGCAGCCAAGAAACAGGGGGCAACTATGGCTACACCTTC. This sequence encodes CASSQETGGNYGYTF.